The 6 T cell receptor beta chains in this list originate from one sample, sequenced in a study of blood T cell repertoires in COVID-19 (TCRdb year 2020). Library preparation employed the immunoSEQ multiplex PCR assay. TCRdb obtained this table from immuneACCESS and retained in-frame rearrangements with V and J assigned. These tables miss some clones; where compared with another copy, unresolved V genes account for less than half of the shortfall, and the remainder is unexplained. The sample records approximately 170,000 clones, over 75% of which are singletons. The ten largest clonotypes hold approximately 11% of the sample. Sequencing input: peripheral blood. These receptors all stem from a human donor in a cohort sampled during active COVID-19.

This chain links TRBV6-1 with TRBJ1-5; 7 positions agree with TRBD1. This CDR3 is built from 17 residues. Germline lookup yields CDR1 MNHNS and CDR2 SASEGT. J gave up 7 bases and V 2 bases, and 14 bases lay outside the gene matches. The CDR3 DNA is TGTGCCAGCAGTGAATGGGCAACAGGGGCCGGCCGGCAGCCCCAGCATTTT. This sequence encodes CASSEWATGAGRQPQHF.

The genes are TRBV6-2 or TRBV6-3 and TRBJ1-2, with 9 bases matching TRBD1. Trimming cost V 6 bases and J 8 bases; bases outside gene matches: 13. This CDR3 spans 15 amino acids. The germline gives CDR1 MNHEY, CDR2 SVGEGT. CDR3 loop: CASSSYPGQGFGYTF. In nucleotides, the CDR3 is TGTGCCAGCAGCAGCTACCCGGGACAGGGATTCGGCTACACCTTC.

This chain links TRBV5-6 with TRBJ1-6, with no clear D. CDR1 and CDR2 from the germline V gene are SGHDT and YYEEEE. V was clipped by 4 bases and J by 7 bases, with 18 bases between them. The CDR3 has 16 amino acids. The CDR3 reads CASSAGLRTFNSPLHF. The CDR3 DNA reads TGTGCCAGCAGCGCCGGACTGAGAACCTTCAATTCACCCCTCCACTTT.

The CDR3 nucleotides are TGTGCCAGCAGCCTCGGGCAGGGGCCCATGCCCCAGCATTTT. Encoded protein: CASSLGQGPMPQHF. This rearrangement joins TRBV11-2 to TRBJ1-5, with D tentatively TRBD1 (6 bases). Germline V CDR1 and CDR2: SGHAT, FQNNGV. The CDR3 spans 14 residues. V was clipped by 5 bases and J by 9 bases, with 17 bases between them.

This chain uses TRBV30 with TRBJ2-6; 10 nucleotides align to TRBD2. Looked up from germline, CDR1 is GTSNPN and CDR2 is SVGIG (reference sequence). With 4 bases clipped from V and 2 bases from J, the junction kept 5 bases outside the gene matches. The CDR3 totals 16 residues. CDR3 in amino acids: CAWTSGRVPGANVLTF. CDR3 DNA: TGTGCCTGGACTAGCGGGAGAGTGCCTGGGGCCAACGTCCTGACTTTC.

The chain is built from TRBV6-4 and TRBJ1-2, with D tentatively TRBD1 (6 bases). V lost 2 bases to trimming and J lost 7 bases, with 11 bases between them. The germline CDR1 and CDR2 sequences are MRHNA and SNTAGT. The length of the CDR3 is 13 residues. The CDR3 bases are TGTGCCAGCAGTGACGAGGGGGTCGGTGGCTACACCTTC. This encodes CASSDEGVGGYTF.